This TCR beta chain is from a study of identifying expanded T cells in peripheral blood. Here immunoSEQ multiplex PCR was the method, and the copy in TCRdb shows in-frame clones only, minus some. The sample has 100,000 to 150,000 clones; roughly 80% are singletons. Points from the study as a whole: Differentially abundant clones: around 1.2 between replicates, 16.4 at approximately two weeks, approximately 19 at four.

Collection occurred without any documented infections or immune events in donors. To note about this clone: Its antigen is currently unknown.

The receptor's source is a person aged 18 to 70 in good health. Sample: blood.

The CDR3 sequence: CASSWGGLSYNEQFF. CDR3 coding DNA: TGTGCCAGCAGCTGGGGGGGACTCTCCTACAATGAGCAGTTCTTC. The chain carries TRBV5-8 and TRBJ2-1; 7 positions match TRBD2. Germline V CDR1 and CDR2: SGHTS, YDEGEE. Losses at the gene ends were 3 bases for V and 0 bases for J; bases not matched to a gene: 3. The CDR3 length is 15 residues.